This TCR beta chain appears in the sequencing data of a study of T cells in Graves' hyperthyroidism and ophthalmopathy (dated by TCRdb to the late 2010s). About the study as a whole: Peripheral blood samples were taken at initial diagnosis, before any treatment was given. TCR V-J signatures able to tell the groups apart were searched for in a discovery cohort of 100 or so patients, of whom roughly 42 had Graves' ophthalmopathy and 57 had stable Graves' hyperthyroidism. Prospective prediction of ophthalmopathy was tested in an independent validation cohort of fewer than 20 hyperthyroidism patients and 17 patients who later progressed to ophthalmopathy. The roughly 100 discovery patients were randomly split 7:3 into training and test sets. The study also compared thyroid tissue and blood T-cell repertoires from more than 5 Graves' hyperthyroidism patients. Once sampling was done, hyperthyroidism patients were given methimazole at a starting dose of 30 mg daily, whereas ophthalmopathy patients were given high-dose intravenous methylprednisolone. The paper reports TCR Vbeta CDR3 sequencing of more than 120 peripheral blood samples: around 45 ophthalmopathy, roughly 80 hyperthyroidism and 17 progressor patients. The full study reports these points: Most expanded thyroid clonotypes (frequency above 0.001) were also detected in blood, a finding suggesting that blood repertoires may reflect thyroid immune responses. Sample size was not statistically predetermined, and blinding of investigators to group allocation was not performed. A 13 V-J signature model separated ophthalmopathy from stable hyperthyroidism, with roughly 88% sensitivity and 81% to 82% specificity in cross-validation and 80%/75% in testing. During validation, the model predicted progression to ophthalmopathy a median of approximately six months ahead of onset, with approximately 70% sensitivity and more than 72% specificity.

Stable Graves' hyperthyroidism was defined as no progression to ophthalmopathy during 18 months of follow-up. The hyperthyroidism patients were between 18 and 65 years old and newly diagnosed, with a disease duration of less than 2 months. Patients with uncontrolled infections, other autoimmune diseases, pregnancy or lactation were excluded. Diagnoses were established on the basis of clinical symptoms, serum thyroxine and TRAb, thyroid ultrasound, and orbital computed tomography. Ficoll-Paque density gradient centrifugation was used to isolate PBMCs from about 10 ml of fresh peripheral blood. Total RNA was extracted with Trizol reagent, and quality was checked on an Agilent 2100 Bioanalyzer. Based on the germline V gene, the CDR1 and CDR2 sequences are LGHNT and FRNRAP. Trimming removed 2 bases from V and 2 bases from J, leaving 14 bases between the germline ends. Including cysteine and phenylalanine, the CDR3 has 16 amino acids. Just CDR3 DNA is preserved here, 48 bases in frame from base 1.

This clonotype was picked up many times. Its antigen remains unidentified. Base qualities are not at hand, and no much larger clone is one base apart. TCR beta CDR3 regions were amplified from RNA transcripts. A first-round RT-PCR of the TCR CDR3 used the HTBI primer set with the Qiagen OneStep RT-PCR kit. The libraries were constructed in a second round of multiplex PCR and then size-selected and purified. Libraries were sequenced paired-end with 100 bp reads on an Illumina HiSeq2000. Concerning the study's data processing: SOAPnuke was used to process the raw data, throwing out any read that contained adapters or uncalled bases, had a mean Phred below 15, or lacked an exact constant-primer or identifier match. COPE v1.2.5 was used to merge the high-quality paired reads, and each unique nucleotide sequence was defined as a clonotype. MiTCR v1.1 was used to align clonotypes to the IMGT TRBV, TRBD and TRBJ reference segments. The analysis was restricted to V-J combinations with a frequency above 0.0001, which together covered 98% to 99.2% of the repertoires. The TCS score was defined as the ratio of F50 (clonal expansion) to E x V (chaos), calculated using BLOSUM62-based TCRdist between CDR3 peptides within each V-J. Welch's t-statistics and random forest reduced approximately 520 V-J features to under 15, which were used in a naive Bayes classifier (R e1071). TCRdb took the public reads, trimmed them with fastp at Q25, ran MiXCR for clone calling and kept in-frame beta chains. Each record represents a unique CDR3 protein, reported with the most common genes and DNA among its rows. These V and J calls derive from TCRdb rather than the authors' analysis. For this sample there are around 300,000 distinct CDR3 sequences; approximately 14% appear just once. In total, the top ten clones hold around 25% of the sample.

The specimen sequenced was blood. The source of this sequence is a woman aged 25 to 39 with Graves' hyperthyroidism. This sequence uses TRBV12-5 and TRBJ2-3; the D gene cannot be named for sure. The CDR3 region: CASGLTKTGDTDTQYF. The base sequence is TGTGCTAGTGGTTTGACAAAGACTGGAGACACAGATACGCAGTATTTT.